The 30 T cell receptor beta chains below come from one sample, sequenced in a study of blood T cell repertoires in COVID-19. This table comes from immunoSEQ multiplex PCR, and its TCRdb copy is limited to in-frame clones, with some not included. The sample lists about 350,000 clones, 88% occurring once. Sequencing input: peripheral blood. Receptors were obtained from a woman in her seventies with COVID-19, enrolled during active disease.

The chain links TRBV11-1 to TRBJ2-2; 7 positions match TRBD2. V lost 1 base, J lost 5 bases, and 4 bases stayed unmatched. CDR1 and CDR2 (germline): SGHAT, FQDESV (reference sequence). The length of the CDR3 is 15 residues. CDR3 loop: CASSLGRGETGELFF. Written as DNA, the CDR3 is TGTGCCAGCAGCTTAGGACGGGGGGAGACCGGGGAGCTGTTTTTT.

The rearrangement uses TRBV18 and TRBJ2-7; D gene uncertain. The V gene lost 6 bases and the J gene lost 7 bases, with 19 bases spanning the gap. Germline CDR1 KGHSH, CDR2 LQKENI. The length of the CDR3 is 14 residues. CDR3 sequence (DNA): TGTGCCAGCTCCCTTCAGCGAGACTCCGGGGAGCAGTACTTC. It specifies CASSLQRDSGEQYF. The full variable domain, in which reference TRBV18 and TRBJ2-7 provide the parts outside the CDR3, is NAGVMQNPRHLVRRRGQEARLRCSPMKGHSHVYWYRQLPEEGLKFMVYLQKENIIDESGMPKERFSAEFPKEGPSILRIQQVVRGDSAAYFCASSLQRDSGEQYFGPGTRLTVT.

To note about this clone: Other DNA sequences of this sample code for an identical CDR3. V usage is TRBV5-1 and J usage is TRBJ2-7, with 10 bases lining up with TRBD1. Germline values: CDR1 SGHRS, CDR2 YFSETQ. Trimming took 3 bases from V and 2 from J; bases not matched to a gene: 2. The CDR3 has 14 amino acids. This CDR3 is CASSSGTGAYEQYF. The CDR3 DNA is TGCGCCAGCAGCTCCGGGACAGGGGCCTACGAGCAGTACTTC.

The gene calls are TRBV7-8 and TRBJ1-5; D is uncertain. CDR1 SGHVS and CDR2 FQNEAQ come from the germline V gene. The germline V and J ends were trimmed by 1 base and 3 bases, with 10 bases remaining between them. The CDR3 is 15 residues long. The CDR3 DNA reads as TGTGCCAGCAGCTTAGAGTCGTCGGTCAATCAGCCCCAGCATTTT. Translating gives CASSLESSVNQPQHF.

The chain joins TRBV7-9 to TRBJ2-2; possibly TRBD2 for D (5 bases). CDR1 and CDR2 from the germline V gene are SEHNR and FQNEAQ (reference sequence). CDR3 length equals 15 residues. Trimming removed 5 bases from V and 7 bases from J, with 17 bases in between. CDR3 region: CASSPLHSEGGELFF. The CDR3 nucleotides are TGTGCCAGCAGCCCTCTCCATAGCGAGGGCGGGGAGCTGTTTTTT.

The rearrangement joins TRBV7-9 to TRBJ1-3; no clear D. From germline, CDR1 is SEHNR and CDR2 FQNEAQ (reference sequence). The CDR3 consists of 14 residues. V was shortened by 3 bases and J by 3 bases, with 9 bases between the two germline ends. CDR3 nucleotides: TGTGCCAGCAGCTTTACTATGGGTGGAAACACCATATATTTT. This codes for CASSFTMGGNTIYF. Based on the CDR3 plus reference TRBV7-9 and TRBJ1-3, the full variable domain is DTGVSQNPRHKITKRGQNVTFRCDPISEHNRLYWYRQTLGQGPEFLTYFQNEAQLEKSRLLSDRFSAERPKGSFSTLEIQRTEQGDSAMYLCASSFTMGGNTIYFGEGSWLTVV.

This clone appeared a single time. The V and J genes are TRBV5-8 and TRBJ1-4; 7 nucleotides agree with TRBD1. Germline lookup yields CDR1 SGHTS and CDR2 YDEGEE. The CDR3 covers 16 residues. The V and J ends lost 7 bases and 0 bases, in that order; junction bases with no gene match: 9. The CDR3 sequence: CASRKGQAATNEKLFF. CDR3 DNA sequence: TGTGCCAGCCGCAAAGGACAGGCTGCAACTAATGAAAAACTGTTTTTT.

The V gene is TRBV7-9, the J gene TRBJ1-2; 9 bases agree with TRBD1. The CDR3 has 15 amino acids. Germline CDR1 SEHNR, CDR2 FQNEAQ (reference sequence). The V segment lost 4 bases and the J segment 4 bases; nucleotides outside the gene matches: 7. CDR3 sequence reads: CASSSGTGWSYGYTF. CDR3 bases: TGTGCCAGCAGCTCGGGGACAGGGTGGAGCTATGGCTACACCTTC.

V usage is TRBV18 and J usage is TRBJ2-2; D is possibly TRBD1 (5 bases). Germline V gene data show CDR1 as KGHSH and CDR2 as LQKENI. CDR3 size: 15 residues. V gave up 1 base and J gave up 0 bases, with 6 bases separating them. The CDR3 DNA reads TGTGCCAGCTCACCACAGGGGCCGAACACCGGGGAGCTGTTTTTT. Encoded protein: CASSPQGPNTGELFF.

The chain uses TRBV24-1 and TRBJ1-5; D ambiguous. Trimming shortened V by 1 base and J by 3 bases, and 9 bases separated the two germline ends. This CDR3 has 15 amino acids. Germline CDR1 and CDR2: KGHDR and SFDVKD. CDR3 sequence reads: CATSDFRSFNQPQHF. The DNA for the CDR3 is TGTGCCACCAGTGATTTTAGGAGCTTCAATCAGCCCCAGCATTTT.

This clone was recorded once. Other DNA sequences within the sample encode an identical CDR3. The chain employs TRBV5-4 and TRBJ1-3; a possible D gene is TRBD1 (5 bases). Germline V gene data show CDR1 as SGHNT and CDR2 as YYREEE (reference sequence). Trimming left V 4 bases short and J 0 bases short, with 8 bases between. This CDR3 contains 14 residues. CDR3 bases: TGTGCCAGCAGCCTCGACAGCTCTGGAAACACCATATATTTT. This translates into CASSLDSSGNTIYF.

The count of this clone is one. The chain recombines TRBV5-8 with TRBJ1-1, with D possibly being TRBD1 (6 bases). V dropped 0 bases and J dropped 1 base, with 7 bases sitting between them. From germline, CDR1 is SGHTS and CDR2 YDEGEE. The CDR3 runs 14 residues. This CDR3 reads CASSLGGPNTEAFF. The CDR3 region has the DNA TGTGCCAGCAGCTTGGGGGGGCCGAACACTGAAGCTTTCTTT.

J is TRBJ1-1 and V is TRBV18; D gene unclear. Germline V gene data show CDR1 as KGHSH and CDR2 as LQKENI. The CDR3 sequence is 14 residues long. V lost 6 bases to trimming and J lost 1 base, with 12 bases between them. Written as DNA, the CDR3 is TGTGCCAGCTCCCCCGGCGGGAAGAACACTGAAGCTTTCTTT. Translated: CASSPGGKNTEAFF.

V usage is TRBV5-1 and J usage is TRBJ1-2; 8 nucleotides match TRBD1. Germline V CDR1 and CDR2: SGHRS, YFSETQ. J gave up 6 bases and V 4 bases, and 14 bases lay outside the gene matches. CDR3 length: 16 residues. The CDR3 DNA reads as TGCGCCAGCAGCGCGTATTTAAGCAGGGGGCGAAATGGCTACACCTTC. Its protein product is CASSAYLSRGRNGYTF. The variable domain in full, completed from reference TRBV5-1 and TRBJ1-2, reads KAGVTQTPRYLIKTRGQQVTLSCSPISGHRSVSWYQQTPGQGLQFLFEYFSETQRNKGNFPGRFSGRQFSNSRSEMNVSTLELGDSALYLCASSAYLSRGRNGYTFGSGTRLTVV.

The chain recombines TRBV7-9 with TRBJ1-2; 10 nucleotides match TRBD1. V shed 3 bases and J 7 bases; nucleotides not matched to a gene: 2. From germline, CDR1 is SEHNR and CDR2 FQNEAQ (reference sequence). The CDR3 is 13 amino acids. The CDR3 sequence: CASSLGDRGGYTF. The CDR3 nucleotides are TGTGCCAGCAGCTTGGGGGACAGGGGTGGCTACACCTTC.

The chain links TRBV5-1 to TRBJ1-4, with TRBD1 matching over 7 bases. Germline V gene lookup returns CDR1 SGHRS and CDR2 YFSETQ. Trimming removed 4 bases from V and 6 bases from J; junction bases left unmatched: 6. CDR3 length: 14 amino acids. The CDR3 reads CASSGGGVDEKLFF. In DNA form, the CDR3 reads TGCGCCAGCAGCGGAGGGGGCGTCGATGAAAAACTGTTTTTT.

This sequence joins TRBV5-1 and TRBJ2-7, with D maybe TRBD1 (6 bases). CDR1 and CDR2 (germline): SGHRS, YFSETQ. V lost 4 bases and J 2 bases, leaving 16 bases between the germline ends. The CDR3 sequence is 15 residues long. CDR3 sequence: CASSLDDRTAYEQYF. The DNA for the CDR3 is TGCGCCAGCAGCCTAGACGACAGGACCGCCTACGAGCAGTACTTC.

The V gene is TRBV28, the J gene TRBJ1-2, with 7 bases aligning to TRBD1. Trimming removed 8 bases from V and 2 bases from J; junction bases left unmatched: 11. Germline V gene lookup returns CDR1 MDHEN and CDR2 SYDVKM. This CDR3 has 15 residues. The CDR3 DNA follows: TGTGCCAGCCATCTTCAAGGGGGCGGAAACTATGGCTACACCTTC. This sequence encodes CASHLQGGGNYGYTF.

The rearrangement uses TRBV18 and TRBJ1-5, with D perhaps TRBD1 (5 bases). Trimming removed 3 bases from V and 4 bases from J, with 13 bases in between. CDR1 is KGHSH and CDR2 is LQKENI in the germline V gene. The CDR3 runs 15 residues. CDR3 protein: CASSPTQEGNQPQHF. CDR3 in DNA: TGTGCCAGCTCACCGACGCAGGAGGGGAATCAGCCCCAGCATTTT. The full variable domain, completed using reference TRBV18 and TRBJ1-5, is NAGVMQNPRHLVRRRGQEARLRCSPMKGHSHVYWYRQLPEEGLKFMVYLQKENIIDESGMPKERFSAEFPKEGPSILRIQQVVRGDSAAYFCASSPTQEGNQPQHFGDGTRLSIL.

The rearrangement joins TRBV7-9 to TRBJ2-3; 7 nucleotides align to TRBD2. This CDR3 comprises 13 residues. V dropped 3 bases and J dropped 6; count of bases not matched to a gene: 3. Looked up from germline, CDR1 is SEHNR and CDR2 is FQNEAQ (reference sequence). CDR3 sequence reads: CASSFTSEDTQYF. The CDR3 DNA reads TGTGCCAGCAGCTTCACTAGCGAGGATACGCAGTATTTT.

The chain combines TRBV5-1 with TRBJ2-5, with D perhaps matching TRBD2 (6 bases). V shed 4 bases and J shed 5 bases, with 15 bases lying between them. Germline CDR1 reads SGHRS; CDR2 reads YFSETQ. This CDR3 region has 14 residues. CDR3 residues: CASSALVGGETQYF. The CDR3 coding sequence is TGCGCCAGCAGCGCCCTGGTGGGAGGCGAGACCCAGTACTTC.

CDR3 loop: CASSLQGTDTQYF. CDR3 sequence (DNA): TGTGCCAGCAGCCTACAGGGGACAGATACGCAGTATTTT. V gene TRBV9 combines with J gene TRBJ2-3; 7 positions match TRBD1. Germline CDR1 SGDLS, CDR2 YYNGEE. The CDR3 length is 13 residues. V shed 4 bases and J 3 bases; nucleotides not matched to a gene: 2.

V gene TRBV5-4 combines with J gene TRBJ2-7; perhaps TRBD2 as D (5 bases). Germline loops: CDR1 SGHNT, CDR2 YYREEE (reference sequence). CDR3 length: 17 amino acids. Deletions cut 0 bases from V and 2 bases from J, with 18 bases between. The DNA for the CDR3 is TGTGCCAGCAGCTTGGCCGAGGGATCTGGACGGGCCTACGAGCAGTACTTC. Residues: CASSLAEGSGRAYEQYF.

This chain connects TRBV19 to TRBJ2-1; 7 bases are a match to TRBD1. Germline lookup yields CDR1 LNHDA and CDR2 SQIVND (reference sequence). This CDR3 spans 18 amino acids. Unmatched junction bases numbered 11, after V lost 0 bases and J lost 3 bases. CDR3 nucleotides: TGTGCCAGTAGTATAGAAGGGGTAGGGGACAGAATCTACAATGAGCAGTTCTTC. Translating it yields CASSIEGVGDRIYNEQFF.

J is TRBJ2-5 and V is TRBV19; 9 nucleotides match TRBD2. CDR1 LNHDA and CDR2 SQIVND come from the germline V gene (reference sequence). V was pared by 5 bases and J by 1 base, with 8 bases of the junction left unmatched. The CDR3 is 16 residues long. The CDR3 coding sequence is TGTGCCAGTAGTGTCAGACTAGCGGAAATCCAAGAGACCCAGTACTTC. Translating it yields CASSVRLAEIQETQYF.

The V gene is TRBV12-5, the J gene TRBJ1-2; 8 bases are shared with TRBD1. Trimming at V came to 2 bases and at J to 2 bases, leaving 4 bases not matched to a gene. Germline V gives CDR1 LGHNT, CDR2 FRNRAP. The CDR3 is made up of 15 amino acids. The CDR3 coding sequence is TGTGCTAGTGGTTTGAGGGCAGGGGGCAACTATGGCTACACCTTC. Its protein product is CASGLRAGGNYGYTF.

The gene calls are TRBV2 and TRBJ1-2; a weak D match, TRBD1 (5 bases). Trimming removed 2 bases at V and 7 bases at J, with 20 bases between. Germline loops: CDR1 SNHLY, CDR2 FYNNEI. The CDR3 consists of 16 residues. The CDR3 DNA sequence: TGTGCCAGCAGTGAAATTAGGGCAGGGAGGAAATCTGGCTACACCTTC. Amino acid sequence: CASSEIRAGRKSGYTF.

This clone occurred a few times. This chain links TRBV6-6 with TRBJ2-1, with TRBD1 matching 10 bases. Per germline, CDR1 MNHNY and CDR2 SVGAGI (reference sequence). The CDR3 has 16 amino acids. V lost 6 bases to trimming and J lost 9 bases; unmatched junction nucleotides: 14. The CDR3: CASSLLEGQGKTEQFF. CDR3 DNA sequence: TGTGCCAGCAGCCTATTGGAGGGACAGGGGAAAACTGAGCAGTTCTTC.

V usage is TRBV30 and J usage is TRBJ1-3; 7 bases align to TRBD1. Trimming at V came to 4 bases and at J to 5 bases, leaving 5 bases not matched to a gene. CDR3 length: 13 residues. Germline lookup yields CDR1 GTSNPN and CDR2 SVGIG (reference sequence). The CDR3 loop reads CAWTPGQRNTIYF. The CDR3 bases are TGTGCCTGGACCCCGGGACAGAGAAACACCATATATTTT.

J is TRBJ1-2 and V is TRBV6-5, with 8 bases that match TRBD1. The CDR3 has 15 residues. Germline CDR1 reads MNHEY; CDR2 reads SVGAGI. Germline trimming cut 2 bases from V and 3 bases from J; bases unmatched to any gene: 5. The CDR3 bases are TGTGCCAGCAGTTACCCGGGACAGGCCTACTATGGCTACACCTTC. Protein product: CASSYPGQAYYGYTF.